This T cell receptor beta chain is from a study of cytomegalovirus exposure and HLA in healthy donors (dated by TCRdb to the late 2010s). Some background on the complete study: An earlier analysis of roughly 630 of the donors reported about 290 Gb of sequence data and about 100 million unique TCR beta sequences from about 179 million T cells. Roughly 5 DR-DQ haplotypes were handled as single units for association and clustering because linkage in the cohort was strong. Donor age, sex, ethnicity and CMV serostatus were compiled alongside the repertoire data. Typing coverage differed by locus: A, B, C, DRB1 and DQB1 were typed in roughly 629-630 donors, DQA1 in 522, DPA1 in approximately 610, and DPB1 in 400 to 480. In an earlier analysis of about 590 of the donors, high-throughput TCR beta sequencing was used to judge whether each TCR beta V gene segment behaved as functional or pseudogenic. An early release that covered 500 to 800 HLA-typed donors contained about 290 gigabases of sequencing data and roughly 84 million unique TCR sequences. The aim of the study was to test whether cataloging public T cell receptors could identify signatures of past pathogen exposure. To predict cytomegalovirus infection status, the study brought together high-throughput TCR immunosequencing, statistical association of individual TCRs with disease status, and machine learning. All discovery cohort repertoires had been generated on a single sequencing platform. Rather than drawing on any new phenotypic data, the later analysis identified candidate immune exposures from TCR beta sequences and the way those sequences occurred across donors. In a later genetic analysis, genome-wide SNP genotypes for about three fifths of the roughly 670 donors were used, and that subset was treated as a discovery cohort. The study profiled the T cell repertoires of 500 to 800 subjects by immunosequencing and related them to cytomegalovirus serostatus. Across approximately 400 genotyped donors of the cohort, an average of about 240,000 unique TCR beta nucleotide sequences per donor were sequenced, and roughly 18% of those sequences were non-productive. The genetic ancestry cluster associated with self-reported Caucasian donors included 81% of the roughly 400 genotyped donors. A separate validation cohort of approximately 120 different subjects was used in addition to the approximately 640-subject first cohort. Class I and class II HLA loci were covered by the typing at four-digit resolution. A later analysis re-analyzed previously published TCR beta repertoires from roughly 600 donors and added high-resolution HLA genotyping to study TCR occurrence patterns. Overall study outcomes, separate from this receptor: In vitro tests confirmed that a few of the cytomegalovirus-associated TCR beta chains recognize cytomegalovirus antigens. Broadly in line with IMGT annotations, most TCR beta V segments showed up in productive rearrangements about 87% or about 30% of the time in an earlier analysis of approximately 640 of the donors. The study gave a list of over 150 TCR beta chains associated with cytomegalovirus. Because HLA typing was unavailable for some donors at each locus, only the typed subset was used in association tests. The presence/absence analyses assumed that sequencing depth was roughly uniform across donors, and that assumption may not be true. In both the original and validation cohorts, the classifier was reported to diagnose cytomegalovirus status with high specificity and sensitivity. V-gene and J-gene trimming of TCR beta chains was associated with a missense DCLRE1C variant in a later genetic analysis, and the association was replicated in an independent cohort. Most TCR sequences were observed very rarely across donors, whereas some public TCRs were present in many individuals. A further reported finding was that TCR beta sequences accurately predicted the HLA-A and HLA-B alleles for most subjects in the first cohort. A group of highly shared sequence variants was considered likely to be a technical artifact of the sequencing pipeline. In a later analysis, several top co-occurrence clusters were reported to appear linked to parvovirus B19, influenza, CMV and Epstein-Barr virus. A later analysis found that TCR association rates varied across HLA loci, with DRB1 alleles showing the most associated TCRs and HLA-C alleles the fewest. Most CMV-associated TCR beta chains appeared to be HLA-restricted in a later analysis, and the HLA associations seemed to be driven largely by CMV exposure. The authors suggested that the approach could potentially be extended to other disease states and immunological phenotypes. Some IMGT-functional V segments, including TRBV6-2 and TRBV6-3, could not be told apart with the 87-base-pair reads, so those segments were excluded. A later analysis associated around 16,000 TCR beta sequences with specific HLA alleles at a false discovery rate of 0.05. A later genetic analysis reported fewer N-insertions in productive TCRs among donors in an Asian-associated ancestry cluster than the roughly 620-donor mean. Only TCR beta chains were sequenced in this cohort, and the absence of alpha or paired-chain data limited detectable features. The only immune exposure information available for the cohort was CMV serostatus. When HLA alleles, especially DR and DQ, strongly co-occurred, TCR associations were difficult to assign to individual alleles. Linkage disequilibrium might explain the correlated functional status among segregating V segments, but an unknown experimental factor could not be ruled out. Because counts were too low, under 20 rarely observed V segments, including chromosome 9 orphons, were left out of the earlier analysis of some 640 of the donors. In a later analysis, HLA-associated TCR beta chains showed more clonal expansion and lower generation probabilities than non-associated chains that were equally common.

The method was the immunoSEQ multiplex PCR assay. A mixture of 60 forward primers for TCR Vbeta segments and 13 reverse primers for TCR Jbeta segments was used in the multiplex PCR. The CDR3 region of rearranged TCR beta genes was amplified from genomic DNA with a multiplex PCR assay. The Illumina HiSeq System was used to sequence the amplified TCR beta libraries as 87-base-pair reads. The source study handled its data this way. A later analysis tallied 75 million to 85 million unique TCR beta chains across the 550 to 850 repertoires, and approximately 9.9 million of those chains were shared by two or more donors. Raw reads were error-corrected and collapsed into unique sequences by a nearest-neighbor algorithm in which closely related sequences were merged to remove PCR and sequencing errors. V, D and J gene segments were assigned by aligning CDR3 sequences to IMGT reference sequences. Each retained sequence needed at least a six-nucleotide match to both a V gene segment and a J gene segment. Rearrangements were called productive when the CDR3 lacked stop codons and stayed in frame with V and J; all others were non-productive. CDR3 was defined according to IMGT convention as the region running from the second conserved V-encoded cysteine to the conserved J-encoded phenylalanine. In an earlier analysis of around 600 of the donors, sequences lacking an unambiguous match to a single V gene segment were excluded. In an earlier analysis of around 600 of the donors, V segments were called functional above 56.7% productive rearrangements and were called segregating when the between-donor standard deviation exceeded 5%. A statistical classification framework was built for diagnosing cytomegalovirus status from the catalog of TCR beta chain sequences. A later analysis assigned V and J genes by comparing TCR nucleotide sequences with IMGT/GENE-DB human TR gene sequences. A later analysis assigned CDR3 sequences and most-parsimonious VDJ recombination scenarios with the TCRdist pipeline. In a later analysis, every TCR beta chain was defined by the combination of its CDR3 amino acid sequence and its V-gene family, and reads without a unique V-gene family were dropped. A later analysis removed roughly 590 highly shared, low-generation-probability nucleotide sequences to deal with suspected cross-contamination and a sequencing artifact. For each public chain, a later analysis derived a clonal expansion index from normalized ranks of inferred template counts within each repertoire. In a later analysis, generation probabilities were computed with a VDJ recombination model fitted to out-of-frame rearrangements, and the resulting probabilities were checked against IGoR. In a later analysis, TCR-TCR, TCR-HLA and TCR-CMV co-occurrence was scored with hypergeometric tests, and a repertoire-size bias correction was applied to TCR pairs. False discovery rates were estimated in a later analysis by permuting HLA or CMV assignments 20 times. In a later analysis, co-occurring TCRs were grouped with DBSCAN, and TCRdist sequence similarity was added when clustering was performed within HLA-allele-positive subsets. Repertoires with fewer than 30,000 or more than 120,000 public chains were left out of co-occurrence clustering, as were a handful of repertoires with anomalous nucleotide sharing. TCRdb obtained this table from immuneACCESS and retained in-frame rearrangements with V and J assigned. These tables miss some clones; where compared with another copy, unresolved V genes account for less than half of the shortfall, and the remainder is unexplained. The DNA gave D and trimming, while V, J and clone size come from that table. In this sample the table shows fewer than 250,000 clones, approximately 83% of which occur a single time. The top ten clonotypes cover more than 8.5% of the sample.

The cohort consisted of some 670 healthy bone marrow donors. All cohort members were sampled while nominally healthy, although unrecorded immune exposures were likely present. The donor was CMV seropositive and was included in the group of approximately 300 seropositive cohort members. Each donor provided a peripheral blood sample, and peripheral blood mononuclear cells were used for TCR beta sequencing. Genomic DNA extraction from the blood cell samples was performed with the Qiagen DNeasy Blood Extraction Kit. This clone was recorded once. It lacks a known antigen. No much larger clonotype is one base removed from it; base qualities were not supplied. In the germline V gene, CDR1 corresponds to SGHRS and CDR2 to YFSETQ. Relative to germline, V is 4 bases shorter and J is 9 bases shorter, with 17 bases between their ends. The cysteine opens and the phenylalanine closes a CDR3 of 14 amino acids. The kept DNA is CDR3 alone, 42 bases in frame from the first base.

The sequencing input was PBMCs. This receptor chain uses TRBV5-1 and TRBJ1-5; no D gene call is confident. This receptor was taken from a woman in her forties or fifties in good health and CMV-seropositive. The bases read TGCGCCAGCAGCCCGGCTCCCGGCCCGGGGCCCCAGCATTTT. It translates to CASSPAPGPGPQHF.